The 14 T cell receptor beta chains presented below share a single source sample, sequenced in a study of blood T cell repertoires in COVID-19. The data were produced by immunoSEQ multiplex PCR, yet TCRdb's version contains in-frame clones alone and is incomplete. The data contain around 60,000 clones, 83% of them singletons. Sequencing was carried out using peripheral blood. These receptors were collected from a man aged 50-60 years with COVID-19, enrolled during active disease.

The CDR3 protein is CASSSGGAVGTEAFF. CDR3 DNA sequence: TGTGCCAGCAGCTCCGGGGGGGCGGTTGGCACTGAAGCTTTCTTT. This chain links TRBV7-3 with TRBJ1-1; D perhaps matches TRBD1 (6 bases). The CDR3 is 15 amino acids. V was clipped by 4 bases and J by 4 bases, with 16 bases between them. The germline V gene has CDR1 SGHTA and CDR2 FQGTGA. Filled out from reference TRBV7-3 and TRBJ1-1, the complete variable domain reads GAGVSQTPSNKVTEKGKYVELRCDPISGHTALYWYRQSLGQGPEFLIYFQGTGAADDSGLPNDRFFAVRPEGSVSTLKIQRTERGDSAVYLCASSSGGAVGTEAFFGQGTRLTVV.

This clone has only a few counts. The chain carries TRBV5-8 and TRBJ1-2; no reliable D call. CDR1 is SGHTS and CDR2 is YDEGEE in the germline V gene. The V end was cut by 0 bases, the J end by 5 bases, with 14 bases between. The CDR3 loop spans 15 amino acids. The CDR3 region is CASSLARLWPYGYTF. In DNA, the CDR3 is TGTGCCAGCAGCTTGGCCAGATTGTGGCCTTATGGCTACACCTTC.

The table lists this clone with a count of one. This sequence joins TRBV28 and TRBJ2-7; TRBD2 matches at 7 bases. Germline CDR1 is MDHEN and CDR2 is SYDVKM. After removal of 7 bases from V and 7 bases from J, the junction contained 19 bases not matched to a gene. The CDR3 consists of 16 residues. CDR3 loop: CASIPLIGGGSREQYF. The CDR3, as DNA: TGTGCCAGCATACCTCTCATCGGGGGAGGGTCTCGGGAGCAGTACTTC.

This rearrangement joins TRBV28 to TRBJ2-7; TRBD2 aligns across 8 bases. V was clipped by 6 bases and J by 3 bases; unmatched bases: 4. From germline, CDR1 is MDHEN and CDR2 SYDVKM. The CDR3 is made up of 13 amino acids. The CDR3 loop reads CASREAGVYEQYF. As DNA, the CDR3 is TGTGCCAGCAGAGAAGCGGGGGTCTACGAGCAGTACTTC.

The chain uses TRBV12-3 or TRBV12-4 and TRBJ1-6; unclear D gene. V lost 6 bases and J 10 bases, leaving 10 bases between the germline ends. The length of the CDR3 is 12 residues. CDR3 coding DNA: TGTGCCAGCAGCCTCAGTAACTCACCCCTCCACTTT. Translation: CASSLSNSPLHF.

This clone occurred a few times. The J gene is TRBJ1-4, the V gene TRBV12-2. TRBV12-2 is tagged as a pseudogene. The CDR3 covers 17 residues. CDR3 coding DNA: TGTGCAAGTCGCTTAGCGGGGGAGGGAACAACTAATGAAAAACTGTTTTTT. It encodes CASRLAGEGTTNEKLFF.

This chain uses TRBV12-3 or TRBV12-4 with TRBJ1-2; 7 nucleotides align to TRBD1. Trimming removed 5 bases from V and 8 bases from J; junction bases left unmatched: 5. This CDR3 comprises 12 residues. The CDR3 coding sequence is TGTGCCAGCAGTATCCGACAGGGAGGCTACACCTTC. As protein: CASSIRQGGYTF.

V is TRBV28 and J is TRBJ2-2, with 9 bases lining up with TRBD1. Trimming removed 6 bases from V and 6 bases from J; junction bases left unmatched: 8. This CDR3 has 15 amino acids. Germline CDR1 and CDR2: MDHEN and SYDVKM. The DNA of the CDR3 is TGTGCCAGCAGGGGACAGGGAGGGGGCCCCGGGGAGCTGTTTTTT. This gives the protein CASRGQGGGPGELFF.

This clone has only a few counts. The chain combines TRBV11-2 with TRBJ2-5; 13 bases align to TRBD2. CDR3 length equals 17 residues. After removal of 1 base from V and 2 bases from J, the junction contained 4 bases not matched to a gene. CDR1 is SGHAT and CDR2 is FQNNGV in the germline V gene. CDR3 DNA sequence: TGTGCCAGCAGCTTAGGGACTAGCGGGAGAGGACAAGAGACCCAGTACTTC. It translates to CASSLGTSGRGQETQYF. Using reference TRBV11-2 and TRBJ2-5 for the parts outside the CDR3, the full variable domain is EAGVAQSPRYKIIEKRQSVAFWCNPISGHATLYWYQQILGQGPKLLIQFQNNGVVDDSQLPKDRFSAERLKGVDSTLKIQPAKLEDSAVYLCASSLGTSGRGQETQYFGPGTRLLVL.

The chain uses TRBV19 and TRBJ2-4, with a possible D match to TRBD1 (7 bases). CDR3 length equals 13 residues. V gave up 5 bases and J gave up 9 bases, with 14 bases separating them. Germline values: CDR1 LNHDA, CDR2 SQIVND (reference sequence). As DNA, the CDR3 is TGTGCCAGTAGTTCCGACAGGGAGGCCATTCAGTACTTC. Protein product: CASSSDREAIQYF.

V usage is TRBV5-6 and J usage is TRBJ2-7, with 7 bases matching TRBD2. CDR3 size: 13 residues. CDR1 is SGHDT and CDR2 is YYEEEE in the germline V gene. V lost 2 bases, J lost 5 bases, and 4 bases stayed unmatched. CDR3 sequence: CASSFPSGNEQYF. The CDR3 DNA reads TGTGCCAGCAGCTTTCCCAGCGGGAACGAGCAGTACTTC.

This chain connects TRBV24-1 to TRBJ2-1, with TRBD1 as a possible D gene (5 bases). The V and J ends lost 9 bases and 12 bases respectively, with 17 bases between them. Germline V gives CDR1 KGHDR, CDR2 SFDVKD. CDR3 size: 12 residues. CDR3: CATGSGAIGQFF. In DNA form, the CDR3 reads TGTGCCACCGGCAGTGGGGCAATAGGGCAGTTCTTC.

This clone was picked up one time. The chain employs TRBV19 and TRBJ1-4, with no clear D. This CDR3 comprises 13 residues. Germline values: CDR1 LNHDA, CDR2 SQIVND (reference sequence). Trimming took off 10 bases at V and 5 bases at J, with 14 bases between the two ends. The CDR3 is CATARGWNEKLFF. CDR3 coding DNA: TGTGCCACGGCCCGAGGGTGGAATGAAAAACTGTTTTTT.

The V gene is TRBV4-2, the J gene TRBJ2-2; TRBD1 matches 10 bases. The CDR3 length is 17 residues. The ends lost 2 bases at V and 4 bases at J; junction bases unmatched: 7. Germline V gives CDR1 LGHNA, CDR2 YNFKEQ. The CDR3 sequence: CASSQPRTGGATGELFF. In DNA, the CDR3 is TGTGCCAGCAGCCAACCTAGGACAGGGGGTGCCACCGGGGAGCTGTTTTTT.